Described below is a single T cell receptor beta chain sequence and its context. It has no known antigen specificity. The record has no base qualities; no much larger clone is one base away. The CDR3 measures 15 amino acids from cysteine to phenylalanine. Only the CDR3 DNA stays, 45 bases, in frame from base 1. Trimming removed 5 bases from V and 4 bases from J; the gene matches leave 9 bases unexplained. Reading the germline V gene (reference sequence) gives CDR1 DFQATT and CDR2 SNEGSKA. These data belong to a study of blood T cells in healthy people across ages (dated by TCRdb to between 2015 and 2016). With regard to the full study: In model experiments, roughly one uniquely barcoded TCR beta cDNA molecule per two T cells was captured by template switching. To track age-related changes in TCR beta repertoire diversity, the study relied on deep sequencing normalized with unique cDNA molecular identifiers. The donors were divided into four age groups: young (average approximately 16 years), middle-aged (approximately 41), aged (approximately 62) and long-lived (roughly 82). Using the same blood draw, the study looked at two additional independent replicas of 1 million unique cDNA reads for two donors, one aged 18 to 30 and the other aged 80 or older. What the authors observed across the whole study: Total diversity estimates from one million sequenced T cells were considered lower bounds and underestimates. Compared with the aged group, the long-lived group had more naive CD4+ T cells, fewer expanded clones and increased TCR diversity, suggesting age selection. Bulk unsorted PBMC profiling prevented conclusive comparison of naive and antigen-experienced compartments. A strong correlation was found between observed TCR beta diversity and the percentage of naive T cells measured by flow cytometry. Because donor CMV infection status was unknown, age-related changes in expanded clonotypes were potentially confounded. As age increased, observed TCR beta diversity per million T cells dropped in a roughly linear way, and a significant reduction was already evident by age 40.

Library creation used 5' RACE. TCRdb records Illumina HiSeq 2500 as the sequencer. A second about 7 to 12 cycle PCR used a sample-barcoded 5' primer and a J-beta primer mix. A template-switch 5' adaptor carrying 12 random nucleotides introduced a unique molecular identifier onto each TCR beta cDNA molecule. At least 2.5 million CDR3-containing paired-end reads were obtained from each sample. First-strand cDNA synthesis was performed from all RNA using the Mint cDNA synthesis kit, with priming by a TRBC-specific oligonucleotide. All cDNA was treated with uracil-DNA glycosylase and then went through a first 18-cycle PCR with the universal primers M1SS and BC2_uni_R. Per the source publication's procedure: Normalization of each sample was performed by random selection of 1 million high-quality reads, each carrying a distinct molecular identifier. Reads sharing molecular identifiers were discarded rather than binned into consensus sequences. MiTCR, set to a Q25 quality threshold and the strictest error-elimination algorithm, was used for CDR3 identification, clonotype clustering and error correction. A nonparametric unseen species model with Euler transformation was used to estimate lower-bound total TCR beta diversity. The raw public reads went through TCRdb reprocessing: fastp at Q25, MiXCR clone calling, in-frame beta chains kept. Identical CDR3 proteins give one entry, which carries the most common genes and DNA. The V and J calls reflect TCRdb's pipeline rather than the authors' work. The sample has approximately 960,000 distinct CDR3 sequences on record, approximately 32% of them singletons. Clones ranked in the top ten supply roughly 10% of the sample.

Systemically healthy Caucasian individuals from Russia, 39 in total and aged roughly 6 to 95 years, were included as donors. About 9.1 milliliters of peripheral blood were collected from each donor into EDTA-treated Vacutainer tubes. PBMCs were isolated by Ficoll-Paque density-gradient centrifugation, with at least 6 million obtained per sample. Trizol reagent was used to extract total RNA from PBMCs, with at least 6 micrograms per sample. For every donor, an aliquot of PBMCs went through flow cytometry to measure the percentages of naive CD45RAhigh/CD27high T cells. The same sample was also used in a study of T cells of mothers and their children. As that second paper reports: The donors were nine systemically healthy Caucasian individuals, made up of three mothers and their six children. cDNA synthesis used all of the extracted RNA, with 1.5 ug of RNA in each 15 ul reaction. In the second PCR, the M1S primer introduced both the sample barcodes and 2-4 random nucleotides. More than 8.5 million TCR beta CDR3 reads were obtained from each mother, and about 3 million reads were obtained from each child. TCR recombination output is similarly shaped by thymic selection in related and unrelated pairs, with a minor effect exerted by inherited differences. Normalized repertoire overlap was always found to be slightly, but never significantly, higher in related mother-child pairs than in unrelated mother-child pairs. No persistent microchimeric T cell clones were found, with a detection sensitivity of approximately 110 clones per million clonotypes. Deep NGS was used in the study to compare the TCR beta repertoires of mothers and children and to look for features that separate related mother-child pairs from unrelated individuals. Mothers averaged roughly 36 +/- 4 years of age and children averaged roughly 12 +/- 4 years. After adapter ligation was performed with NEBNext reagents, the libraries were sequenced on an Illumina HiSeq 2000 with 100+100 nt paired-end reads. Mother and child libraries were prepared a month apart and sequenced in separate runs to prevent cross-contamination. For each donor, between about 500,000 and 2,000,000 distinct TCR beta clonotypes were identified. Naive TCR beta clonotypes were estimated from low-frequency clonotypes matched to each donor's FACS-determined naive share, without sorting.

Material for sequencing was blood. This clonotype was obtained from a woman aged 40-49 years in good health. Here the chain combines TRBV20-1 and TRBJ1-2; the junction holds 11 bases that match TRBD1. The CDR3 reads CSASRRDRGVYGYTF. The DNA reads as follows: TGCAGTGCTTCTCGCCGGGACAGGGGGGTCTATGGCTACACCTTC.